These T cell receptor beta chains were read from a single sample in a study of spatial heterogeneity in lung cancer. Via MiXCR, TCRdb re-called the 5' RACE reads, giving one row per CDR3 protein. The table includes around 110,000 distinct CDR3 sequences, approximately 12% detected once. The sample was PBMCs, taken at follow-up. The receptors derive from a male donor with early-stage non-small cell lung cancer. The CDR3 runs from the conserved cysteine through the conserved F or W. D genes are given only for firm matches. Clone size, where shown, is once, few, many, or a class for clones that have expanded.

clone size	D gene	V gene	J gene	CDR3 protein	CDR3 DNA
few	TRBD1	TRBV7-2	TRBJ2-7	CATGHRTGEQYF	TGTGCCACCGGCCACAGGACAGGCGAGCAGTACTTC
-	-	TRBV11-3	TRBJ2-3	CATRGARTTDTQYF	TGTGCCACACGGGGGGCCCGAACCACAGATACGCAGTATTTT
-	-	TRBV28	TRBJ1-1	CASTSPGTHAEAFF	TGTGCCAGCACCTCTCCCGGGACACACGCTGAAGCTTTCTTT
few	TRBD2	TRBV29-1	TRBJ2-3	CSVGGLAGGLSTDTQYF	TGCAGCGTTGGAGGACTAGCGGGGGGGCTTAGCACAGATACGCAGTATTTT
-	-	TRBV5-6	TRBJ1-2	CASSLVGSGQHSNYGYTF	TGTGCCAGCAGCTTGGTTGGATCCGGACAGCATTCTAACTATGGCTACACCTTC
many	TRBD1	TRBV28	TRBJ1-1	CASSRPGTGVTEAFF	TGTGCCAGCAGTCGTCCCGGGACAGGGGTTACTGAAGCTTTCTTT
-	TRBD1	TRBV20-1	TRBJ2-7	CSAPKQGSSYEQYF	TGCAGTGCTCCCAAACAGGGGTCTTCCTACGAGCAGTACTTC
many	-	TRBV3-1	TRBJ1-1	CASSQDLGTGKAFF	TGTGCCAGCAGCCAAGATTTAGGGACGGGTAAAGCTTTCTTT
-	-	TRBV18	TRBJ1-5	CASSPPGNSNQPQHF	TGTGCCAGCTCACCGCCCGGTAATAGCAATCAGCCCCAGCATTTT
many	TRBD1	TRBV7-2	TRBJ1-5	CASSLEQGAENQPQHF	TGTGCCAGCAGCTTAGAACAGGGGGCAGAAAATCAGCCCCAGCATTTT
-	TRBD2	TRBV11-2	TRBJ2-3	CASSYQRGGGTDTQYF	TGTGCCAGCAGCTACCAGCGGGGGGGAGGCACAGATACGCAGTATTTT
-	-	TRBV29-1	TRBJ2-7	CSAERGSGYEQYF	TGCAGCGCCGAACGAGGGTCAGGTTACGAGCAGTACTTC
-	-	TRBV19	TRBJ2-1	CATRQVHEQFF	TGTGCCACTAGACAGGTCCATGAGCAGTTCTTC
few	-	TRBV12-3/TRBV12-4	TRBJ2-1	CASSLFGLEQFF	TGTGCCAGCAGTTTGTTCGGGCTCGAGCAGTTCTTC
few	TRBD1	TRBV30	TRBJ2-7	CAYGQVDYEQYF	TGTGCCTATGGACAGGTAGACTACGAGCAGTACTTC
few	TRBD1	TRBV10-3	TRBJ2-1	CAISDRSAQGNEQFF	TGTGCCATCAGTGATCGTTCTGCACAGGGGAATGAGCAGTTCTTC
-	-	TRBV12-3/TRBV12-4	TRBJ1-4	CASSQGGRGKLFF	TGTGCCAGCAGTCAAGGAGGGAGGGGAAAACTGTTTTTT
few	-	TRBV3-1	TRBJ1-2	CASSYGQLYGYTF	TGTGCCAGCAGCTACGGACAGCTCTATGGCTACACCTTC
few	-	TRBV27	TRBJ2-2	CASSPDSFSGELFF	TGTGCCAGCAGTCCAGACAGTTTCTCCGGGGAGCTGTTTTTT
-	TRBD2	TRBV12-5	TRBJ2-7	CASGRVASGNPTYEQYF	TGTGCTAGTGGACGGGTGGCTAGCGGGAACCCTACCTACGAGCAGTACTTC
many	TRBD2	TRBV20-1	TRBJ2-1	CSALRGGRDEQFF	TGCAGTGCTCTTCGGGGGGGTCGTGATGAGCAGTTCTTC
many	-	TRBV4-1	TRBJ2-2	CASSQGRVGELFF	TGCGCCAGCAGCCAGGGAAGGGTCGGGGAGCTGTTTTTT
-	TRBD1	TRBV20-1	TRBJ1-6	CSAKTDRTAYNSPLHF	TGCAGTGCTAAAACGGACAGGACCGCCTATAATTCACCCCTCCACTTT
many	-	TRBV20-1	TRBJ1-5	CSAREGQGSNQPQHF	TGCAGTGCTAGAGAAGGCCAGGGGAGCAATCAGCCCCAGCATTTT
many	-	TRBV5-1	TRBJ2-3	CASSLNREGDTQYF	TGCGCCAGCAGCTTGAACAGGGAGGGAGATACGCAGTATTTT
few	TRBD1	TRBV5-1	TRBJ2-7	CASSPGQPSYEQYF	TGCGCCAGCAGCCCGGGACAGCCGTCCTACGAGCAGTACTTC
-	TRBD1	TRBV5-1	TRBJ2-5	CASSLTGGRQETQYF	TGCGCCAGCAGCTTGACAGGGGGCCGGCAAGAGACCCAGTACTTC
few	-	TRBV12-3/TRBV12-4	TRBJ1-1	CASSNRQAGTEAFF	TGTGCCAGCAGTAACAGACAGGCGGGCACTGAAGCTTTCTTT
many	-	TRBV20-1	TRBJ1-4	CSASLLPEKLFF	TGCAGTGCTAGCCTTCTCCCCGAGAAACTGTTTTTT
-	TRBD2	TRBV27	TRBJ2-3	CASSSGLAGARGTQYF	TGTGCCAGCAGTTCCGGACTAGCGGGGGCTCGGGGTACGCAGTATTTT
many	-	TRBV10-3	TRBJ1-5	CAISERRDNQPQHF	TGTGCCATCAGTGAGCGAAGGGATAATCAGCCCCAGCATTTT
once	TRBD1	TRBV5-6	TRBJ1-5	CASTLGTGNQPQHF	TGTGCCAGCACTCTCGGGACAGGGAATCAGCCCCAGCATTTT
-	-	TRBV28	TRBJ2-7	CASSLSKREQYF	TGTGCCAGCAGTTTATCAAAGCGCGAGCAGTACTTC
few	-	TRBV20-1	TRBJ2-4	CSARWTTTDGIQYF	TGCAGTGCTAGGTGGACTACGACTGACGGCATTCAGTACTTC
many	-	TRBV4-1	TRBJ1-1	CASSHPSGEAFF	TGCGCCAGCAGCCACCCCAGCGGAGAAGCTTTCTTT
-	-	TRBV20-1	TRBJ2-2	CGTLRRVPNTGELFF	TGCGGAACTCTTCGGCGGGTTCCGAACACCGGGGAGCTGTTTTTT
few	-	TRBV2	TRBJ2-1	CASRTGSYNEQFF	TGTGCCAGCAGAACCGGGTCCTACAATGAGCAGTTCTTC
-	-	TRBV12-3/TRBV12-4	TRBJ2-7	CASRPLEGGEQYF	TGTGCCAGCAGACCCCTCGAGGGGGGCGAGCAGTACTTC
-	TRBD1	TRBV20-1	TRBJ1-6	CSARPGQGSSYNSPLHF	TGCAGTGCTAGACCGGGACAGGGGAGCTCCTATAATTCACCCCTCCACTTT
few	-	TRBV30	TRBJ2-4	CAWSRLGNIQYF	TGTGCCTGGAGTAGGCTAGGTAACATTCAGTACTTC
many	-	TRBV20-1	TRBJ1-6	CSARSAGGGSPLHF	TGCAGTGCTAGATCTGCAGGTGGTGGTTCACCCCTCCACTTT
-	TRBD1	TRBV19	TRBJ1-5	CASRGQGLGQPQHF	TGTGCCAGTAGGGGACAGGGGTTAGGTCAGCCCCAGCATTTT
-	-	TRBV5-1	TRBJ2-7	CASTMNPGGPSLEQYF	TGCGCCAGCACCATGAATCCAGGGGGGCCTTCCCTCGAGCAGTACTTC
many	-	TRBV4-2	TRBJ2-5	CASSQGDGETQYF	TGTGCCAGCAGCCAAGGCGACGGGGAGACCCAGTACTTC
few	TRBD2	TRBV19	TRBJ2-7	CASSISGTSGYEQYF	TGTGCCAGTAGTATTTCGGGGACTAGCGGTTACGAGCAGTACTTC
many	-	TRBV27	TRBJ2-3	CASSYGGRTDTQYF	TGTGCCAGCAGTTATGGGGGGCGCACAGATACGCAGTATTTT
-	-	TRBV5-1	TRBJ1-4	CASSPDETTAKLFF	TGCGCCAGCAGCCCCGATGAAACCACCGCTAAACTGTTTTTT
-	-	TRBV5-1	TRBJ2-7	CASSLLENPFYEQYF	TGCGCCAGCAGCTTACTTGAAAATCCCTTTTACGAGCAGTACTTC
-	-	TRBV3-1	TRBJ2-3	CASSQDGAAPDTQYF	TGTGCCAGCAGCCAAGATGGGGCAGCCCCAGATACGCAGTATTTT
many	TRBD2	TRBV7-2	TRBJ2-3	CASTPWLGGGATDTQYF	TGTGCCAGCACCCCCTGGCTGGGCGGGGGGGCCACAGATACGCAGTATTTT
-	-	TRBV6-6	TRBJ2-7	CASSPSGGSSYEQYF	TGTGCCAGCAGTCCCAGCGGAGGTAGTTCCTACGAGCAGTACTTC
once	TRBD2	TRBV28	TRBJ2-3	CASSPLRTSGGGDTQYF	TGTGCCAGCAGTCCACTCCGGACTAGCGGGGGTGGGGATACACAGTATTTT
-	-	TRBV20-1	TRBJ2-3	CSARNEPDTQYF	TGCAGTGCCCGCAACGAGCCAGATACGCAGTATTTT
many	-	TRBV28	TRBJ1-1	CASGQNTEAFF	TGTGCCAGCGGCCAGAACACTGAAGCTTTCTTT
-	-	TRBV5-1	TRBJ1-6	CASSLSGRGDSPLHF	TGCGCCAGCAGTCTCTCCGGGCGGGGAGATTCACCCCTCCACTTT
-	-	TRBV20-1	TRBJ1-2	CSALVRNYGYTF	TGCAGTGCTTTAGTCAGAAACTATGGCTACACCTTC
-	TRBD1	TRBV5-1	TRBJ1-5	CASSHDRGNQPQHF	TGCGCCAGCAGTCACGACAGGGGCAATCAGCCCCAGCATTTT
-	TRBD1	TRBV18	TRBJ2-5	CASSLGQEKRTQYF	TGTGCCAGCTCATTGGGACAGGAGAAAAGGACCCAGTACTTC
many	-	TRBV12-3/TRBV12-4	TRBJ2-1	CASSPPKGGFNEQFF	TGTGCCAGCAGTCCTCCAAAAGGGGGGTTTAATGAGCAGTTCTTC
-	-	TRBV7-8	TRBJ2-3	CASSLSVGTDTQYF	TGTGCCAGCAGCTTATCGGTAGGCACAGATACGCAGTATTTT